A selection of T cell receptor beta chains follows, all from one sample in a study of graft-versus-host responses after intestinal transplantation. Produced via immunoSEQ multiplex PCR; TCRdb's table is partial and in-frame only. The sample has 1,500 or so clones, over 60% seen once; the top ten hold roughly 33%. Sample: ileum tissue, taken 500 to 550 days after transplant. The receptors come from a human patient who received an intestinal transplant, so some T cells may come from the graft donor. The CDR3 runs from the conserved cysteine through the conserved F or W. A D gene is named only where the DNA matches it firmly. A row's size may be missing; if present it is once, few, many or a size class.

.	TRBD2	TRBV7-3	TRBJ2-1	CASSFTSGRVRGEQFF	TGTGCCAGCAGCTTTACTAGCGGGAGGGTGAGGGGTGAGCAGTTCTTC
few	.	TRBV19	TRBJ1-5	CASVDRTYSNQPQHF	TGTGCCAGTGTAGACAGGACCTATAGCAATCAGCCCCAGCATTTT
.	TRBD1	TRBV5-8	TRBJ1-1	CASSFRTGVNTEAFF	TGTGCCAGCAGCTTTCGGACAGGGGTGAACACTGAAGCTTTCTTT
.	TRBD2	TRBV9	TRBJ2-7	CASSVQGIAGSDEQYF	TGTGCCAGCAGCGTACAAGGTATAGCGGGATCAGACGAGCAGTACTTC
.	.	TRBV11-2	TRBJ1-1	CASSPGGVRAFF	TGTGCCAGCAGCCCCGGAGGGGTGAGAGCTTTCTTT
few	TRBD1	TRBV5-4	TRBJ1-6	CASSSGQGWSPLHF	TGTGCCAGCAGCTCCGGACAGGGGTGGTCACCCCTCCACTTT
.	.	TRBV7-2	TRBJ2-7	CASSLAGAPYEQYF	TGTGCCAGCAGCTTAGCAGGGGCTCCCTACGAGCAGTACTTC
few	.	TRBV7-7	TRBJ1-1	CASSPGGVRAFF	TGTGCCAGCAGCCCCGGAGGGGTGAGAGCTTTCTTT
.	TRBD2	TRBV2	TRBJ2-1	CASRASGSSYNEQFF	TGTGCCAGCAGGGCTAGCGGGAGTTCCTACAATGAGCAGTTCTTC
.	TRBD1	TRBV27	TRBJ1-1	CASSLSDQTGHYTEAFF	TGTGCCAGCAGTTTATCGGACCAGACAGGGCATTACACTGAAGCTTTCTTT
few	TRBD1	TRBV7-8	TRBJ1-5	CASSLGGTGNSNQPQHF	TGTGCCAGCAGCTTAGGAGGGACAGGGAATAGCAATCAGCCCCAGCATTTT
few	.	TRBV28	TRBJ1-2	CASSLSSGGSLGYTF	TGTGCCAGCAGTTTAAGTTCGGGTGGTTCTTTAGGCTACACCTTC
.	.	TRBV29-1	TRBJ1-1	CSVDLNSWAFF	TGCAGCGTTGATTTGAACAGTTGGGCTTTCTTT
few	TRBD1	TRBV25-1	TRBJ1-2	CASNSGTGGYGYTF	TGTGCCAGCAATTCCGGGACAGGGGGCTATGGCTACACCTTC
large	.	TRBV5-1	TRBJ1-1	CASSPGQRGATEAFF	TGCGCCAGCAGCCCAGGACAGAGGGGAGCCACTGAAGCTTTCTTT
.	.	TRBV7-6	TRBJ2-2	CASSLPRGANTGELFF	TGTGCCAGCAGCTTACCTCGGGGCGCGAACACCGGGGAGCTGTTTTTT
.	.	TRBV7-9	TRBJ1-1	CASSLRLPEAFF	TGTGCCAGCAGCTTACGTCTGCCAGAAGCTTTCTTT
few	.	TRBV14	TRBJ1-3	CASSRDPGNTIYF	TGTGCCAGCAGCCGTGACCCTGGAAACACCATATATTTT
.	.	TRBV29-1	TRBJ1-4	CSVGQGYEKLFF	TGCAGCGTTGGGCAGGGGTATGAAAAACTGTTTTTT
.	TRBD2	TRBV7-2	TRBJ2-5	CASSPSSGRETQYF	TGTGCCAGCAGCCCCAGTAGCGGGAGGGAGACCCAGTACTTC
.	.	TRBV4-1	TRBJ1-1	CASSQEGAGTPEAFF	TGCGCCAGCAGCCAAGAGGGTGCGGGGACGCCTGAAGCTTTCTTT
.	.	TRBV28	TRBJ2-1	CASSVRDEQFF	TGTGCCAGCAGCGTCCGCGATGAGCAGTTCTTC
.	TRBD2	TRBV19	TRBJ2-3	CASSTTSGRASRSFGTQYF	TGTGCCAGTAGTACTACTAGCGGGAGGGCCTCTCGGTCTTTCGGTACGCAGTATTTT
.	.	TRBV9	TRBJ2-7	CASSVWGVWSYEQYF	TGTGCCAGCAGCGTGTGGGGAGTTTGGTCCTACGAGCAGTACTTC
.	.	TRBV27	TRBJ2-5	CASSRGQTQETQYF	TGTGCCAGCAGCCGAGGACAGACCCAAGAGACCCAGTACTTC
hyperexpanded	.	TRBV27	TRBJ2-7	CASSFGDGYEQYF	TGTGCCAGCAGTTTCGGGGACGGCTACGAGCAGTACTTC
.	.	TRBV5-6	TRBJ2-7	CASSGIRLGVTYEQYF	TGTGCCAGCAGCGGGATACGTTTGGGAGTTACCTACGAGCAGTACTTC
.	TRBD2	TRBV28	TRBJ2-3	CASSLGASGRNTDTQYF	TGTGCCAGCAGCCTAGGAGCTAGCGGGAGAAACACAGATACGCAGTATTTT
.	.	TRBV9	TRBJ2-2	CASSTNTGELFF	TGTGCCAGCAGTACTAACACCGGGGAGCTGTTTTTT
.	.	TRBV6-5	TRBJ2-7	CASSYLSAGPSYEQYF	TGTGCCAGCAGTTACTTATCGGCAGGGCCCTCCTACGAGCAGTACTTC